This T cell receptor (beta chain) was found in a study of T-cell reconstitution after alpha-beta-depleted transplantation in children. The CDR3 sequence is 14 residues long. Germline CDR1 and CDR2: SGHRS and YFSETQ. V was pared by 0 bases and J by 1 base, with 5 bases between. A library of TCRbeta sequences, prepared with unique molecular identifiers, was generated. TCRdb reprocessed the PCR reads with MiXCR, giving one entry per CDR3 protein. The sample has hundreds of thousands of distinct CDR3 sequences, roughly 15% seen once. Study-wide results and limits: Surviving recipient cells, namely T cells and thymic progenitors, were the source of high day-60 TCRbeta diversity in some patients.

The table lists this clonotype with many counts. Its specificity is not known. The chain links TRBV5-1 to TRBJ2-1, with D uncertain. The receptor was derived from a male patient between 10 and 17 years old who had a stem cell transplant for acute lymphoblastic leukemia, so the T cells may come from the graft donor. The input for sequencing was PBMCs, mostly from graft donor cells, taken 360 days after TCRalphabeta/CD19-depleted stem cell transplant. The CDR3 nucleotides are TGCGCCAGCAGCTTGGCAGAATCCTACAATGAGCAGTTCTTC. Amino acids: CASSLAESYNEQFF.